This T cell receptor (beta chain) is from a study of blood T cell repertoires in COVID-19. Study background: Material from acute and convalescent COVID-19 was sourced from the United States, Italy and Spain.

No more than 2 weeks before study entry, exposed participants had met a case of COVID-19. Clones were read by immunoSEQ multiplex PCR, and TCRdb kept only the in-frame ones, dropping some. The repertoire holds about 220,000 clones, with 80% to 90% as singletons. CDR3 size: 12 residues. Trimming removed 5 bases from V and 10 bases from J, with 14 bases in between. The germline CDR1 and CDR2 sequences are MDHEN and SYDVKM. This rearrangement joins TRBV28 to TRBJ1-1; no definite D call. This sequence originates from a woman aged 45-59 years who had been exposed to COVID-19. Material: PBMCs or T cells enriched from blood (not recorded which). In DNA, the CDR3 is TGTGCCAGCAGTCTTCGACCCGAGGGAGCTTTCTTT. Amino acids: CASSLRPEGAFF.